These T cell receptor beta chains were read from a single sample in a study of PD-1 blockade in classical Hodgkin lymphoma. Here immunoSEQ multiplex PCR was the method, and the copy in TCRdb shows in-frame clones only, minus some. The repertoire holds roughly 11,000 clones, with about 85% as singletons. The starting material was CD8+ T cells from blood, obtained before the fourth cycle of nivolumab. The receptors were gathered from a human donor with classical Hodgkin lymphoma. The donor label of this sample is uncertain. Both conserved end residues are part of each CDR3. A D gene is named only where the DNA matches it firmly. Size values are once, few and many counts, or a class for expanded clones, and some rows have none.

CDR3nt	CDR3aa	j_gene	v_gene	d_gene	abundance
TGTGCCAGCAGCTCCGGAGCGTTCTTAGAGACCCAGTACTTC	CASSSGAFLETQYF	TRBJ2-5	TRBV5-4	-	-
TGCGCCAGCGTTAGCTCTAGCACTGAAGCTTTCTTT	CASVSSSTEAFF	TRBJ1-1	TRBV4-3	-	-
TGTGCCAGCATGGCGGGACAGAAAAAGAACACTGAAGCTTTCTTT	CASMAGQKKNTEAFF	TRBJ1-1	TRBV6-1	TRBD1	-
TGTGCCAGCAGCCAGGGCGCCTATGGCTACACCTTC	CASSQGAYGYTF	TRBJ1-2	TRBV13	-	-
TGCGCCAGCAGTGTTACCGACGAGCAGTACTTC	CASSVTDEQYF	TRBJ2-7	TRBV10-2	-	-
TGCGCCAGCAGCTTCGGACAGGCTTACTCCTACGAGCAGTACTTC	CASSFGQAYSYEQYF	TRBJ2-7	TRBV5-1	TRBD1	-
TGTGCCAGCAGCTTCTACGTCCGGGGGATGGGGGAAGAGACCCAGTACTTC	CASSFYVRGMGEETQYF	TRBJ2-5	TRBV7-2	-	-
TGTGCCTGGAATGGCTACACCTTC	CAWNGYTF	TRBJ1-2	TRBV30	-	-
TGTGCCAGCAGCTTAACCCAGACAGGTTATGAGCAGTTCTTC	CASSLTQTGYEQFF	TRBJ2-1	TRBV11-2	-	-
TGTGCCAGCTCACCCACACGGACCGGGACAAACACTGAAGCTTTCTTT	CASSPTRTGTNTEAFF	TRBJ1-1	TRBV18	-	-
TGTGCCAGTAGTATTAGGCCCCAGGAAGGCGGGGAGCTGTTTTTT	CASSIRPQEGGELFF	TRBJ2-2	TRBV19	-	-
TGCGCCAGCAGCCAAGATAAAGGGTACGAGCAGTACTTC	CASSQDKGYEQYF	TRBJ2-7	TRBV4-1	-	-
TGTGCTAGTGGTTTGCCCCCCCCTTACAATGAGCAGTTCTTC	CASGLPPPYNEQFF	TRBJ2-1	TRBV12-5	-	-
TGCAGCGTTGAAATCTGGGCGGGAGGCTATGGCTACACCTTC	CSVEIWAGGYGYTF	TRBJ1-2	TRBV29-1	-	once
TGTGCCAGCAGCTCCTTCCGGTCCTACAATGAGCAGTTCTTC	CASSSFRSYNEQFF	TRBJ2-1	TRBV5-6	-	-
TGTGCCAGCAGTCTACAGGGACAGCTGACCCAGTACTTC	CASSLQGQLTQYF	TRBJ2-5	TRBV6-5	TRBD1	-
TGCGCCAGCAGCGGTCAGGACGGGAGCTCCTACAATGAGCAGTTCTTC	CASSGQDGSSYNEQFF	TRBJ2-1	TRBV5-1	-	once
TGTGCCAGCAGCCTCCTCGGGGAAAAACTGTTTTTT	CASSLLGEKLFF	TRBJ1-4	TRBV7-9	-	-
TGCGCCAGCAGCCAAGTCCCGGGACAGGGGCCAACCCCCTACGAGCAGTACTTC	CASSQVPGQGPTPYEQYF	TRBJ2-7	TRBV4-1	TRBD1	-
TGCGCCAGCAGCTTGGGGGTAGCGGACTCCTACGAGCAGTACTTC	CASSLGVADSYEQYF	TRBJ2-7	TRBV5-1	-	-
TGCGCCAGCAGTGAAGGGTCCTCTCATGCCTTGTATGAGCAGTTCTTC	CASSEGSSHALYEQFF	TRBJ2-1	TRBV10-2	-	-
TGTGCCAGCAGCTGGGGGACAGGGGGGAGCACAGATACGCAGTATTTT	CASSWGTGGSTDTQYF	TRBJ2-3	TRBV5-4	TRBD1	-
TGTGCCAGCAGACCCTGGGGGGGGCGCAGCGGGGAGCTGTTTTTT	CASRPWGGRSGELFF	TRBJ2-2	TRBV28	-	once
TGTGCCAGCAGCACAACGGGACTGTGGGAGACCCAGTACTTC	CASSTTGLWETQYF	TRBJ2-5	TRBV13	-	-
TGTGCCAGTAGTATCCGTAGGGATGTGGCGGATCAGAACACTGAAGCTTTCTTT	CASSIRRDVADQNTEAFF	TRBJ1-1	TRBV19	-	-
TGTGCCAGCAGCTGGTGGTCGACTAGCGGGAGAGGAAATGAGCAGTTCTTC	CASSWWSTSGRGNEQFF	TRBJ2-1	TRBV5-6	TRBD2	-
TGCGCCAGCAGCTCCGGACTAGCGGGAGGGAATAATGAGCAGTTCTTC	CASSSGLAGGNNEQFF	TRBJ2-1	TRBV5-1	TRBD2	-
TGTGCCAGCAGCTTGGGCGGGACCTACGAGCAGTACTTC	CASSLGGTYEQYF	TRBJ2-7	TRBV5-4	-	-
TGTGCCAGCAGCTCCTCCGGGACAGGGTACACAGATACGCAGTATTTT	CASSSSGTGYTDTQYF	TRBJ2-3	TRBV5-6	TRBD1	-
TGTGCCAGCAGCCAAGAGTCGAAACTGGGACAGATTAACTATGGCTACACCTTC	CASSQESKLGQINYGYTF	TRBJ1-2	TRBV4-2	TRBD1	-
TGTGCCAGCAGCGGGAGGGCCGAAGAGACCCAGTACTTC	CASSGRAEETQYF	TRBJ2-5	TRBV19	TRBD2	-
TGCGCCAGCAGCCAAGTGGGCAGCTCCTACGAGCAGTACTTC	CASSQVGSSYEQYF	TRBJ2-7	TRBV4-1	-	-
TGTGCCAGCAGCCCTGTAAACACTGAAGCTTTCTTT	CASSPVNTEAFF	TRBJ1-1	TRBV7-2	-	-
TGTGCCAGCAGCTTTACGGCGGGAGACACCTACAATGAGCAGTTCTTC	CASSFTAGDTYNEQFF	TRBJ2-1	TRBV13	TRBD2	-
TGTGCCAGCTCTCTGACAGGGGTGGTTCAGCCCCAGCATTTT	CASSLTGVVQPQHF	TRBJ1-5	TRBV5-8	TRBD1	once
TGTGCCAGCAGCAGTACTAGCGGGAGCTCCTACGAGCAGTACTTC	CASSSTSGSSYEQYF	TRBJ2-7	TRBV5-4	TRBD2	-
TGTGCCAGTAGTATAGAGGAGGGCTCCTACAATGAGCAGTTCTTC	CASSIEEGSYNEQFF	TRBJ2-1	TRBV19	-	-
TGTGCCTGGGCGGCCTACGGCCCCCTGGCCAATCAGCCCCAGCATTTT	CAWAAYGPLANQPQHF	TRBJ1-5	TRBV30	-	-
TGTGCCAGCAGTTACTGGGCGGGAGCACTCGAAACTTTCTTT	CASSYWAGALETFF	TRBJ1-1	TRBV6-5	-	-
TGCGCCAGCAGCCAAGCGTCTGGGGCTCAGCCCCAGCATTTT	CASSQASGAQPQHF	TRBJ1-5	TRBV4-1	-	-
TGTGCCAGCAGCTCGTTTGGCGGGAGGGATGAGCAGTTCTTC	CASSSFGGRDEQFF	TRBJ2-1	TRBV5-8	TRBD2	once
TGTGCCAGCAGCCATGTCTACGAGCAGTACTTC	CASSHVYEQYF	TRBJ2-7	TRBV14	-	-
TGTGCCAGCAGCTTTGGCGGGAGTTTGTACAATGAGCAGTTCTTC	CASSFGGSLYNEQFF	TRBJ2-1	TRBV7-6	TRBD2	-